The 29 T cell receptor beta chains below come from one sample, sequenced in a study of cytomegalovirus exposure and HLA in healthy donors. Vbeta (60) and Jbeta (13) primers were used in the PCR. Here immunoSEQ multiplex PCR was the method, and the copy in TCRdb shows in-frame clones only, minus some. The sample lists about 170,000 clones, roughly four fifths occurring once. Sequencing was carried out using PBMCs. These receptors all come from a woman in her twenties or thirties in good health and CMV-seropositive.

The chain has TRBV6-6 and TRBJ2-5, with 8 nucleotides matching TRBD1. CDR1 and CDR2 from the germline V gene are MNHNY and SVGAGI (reference sequence). The CDR3 is 15 amino acids. Trimming removed 6 bases from V and 1 base from J; junction bases left unmatched: 7. CDR3 nucleotides: TGTGCCAGCAGACTACTTGGACAGGGCCAAGAGACCCAGTACTTC. Translated: CASRLLGQGQETQYF.

The rearrangement links TRBV6-5 to TRBJ2-2; 8 nucleotides align to TRBD1. The ends lost 6 bases at V and 7 bases at J; junction bases unmatched: 7. The CDR3 totals 14 residues. Per the germline V gene, CDR1 is MNHEY and CDR2 is SVGAGI. DNA of the CDR3: TGTGCCAGCAGGGACAGGGTTGAGCACGGGGAGCTGTTTTTT. It encodes CASRDRVEHGELFF.

This clone occurred a few times. This chain joins TRBV5-1 and TRBJ1-2; the D gene is possibly TRBD1 (6 bases). V lost 1 base, J lost 6 bases, and 10 bases lay in between. CDR3 length equals 13 residues. Germline V gives CDR1 SGHRS, CDR2 YFSETQ. CDR3 amino acids: CASSLRTENGYTF. In DNA form, the CDR3 reads TGCGCCAGCAGCTTGCGGACAGAGAATGGCTACACCTTC.

The gene calls are TRBV5-4 and TRBJ1-1; possibly TRBD1 for D (6 bases). Germline V lookup: CDR1 SGHNT, CDR2 YYREEE (reference sequence). The germline V and J ends were trimmed by 0 bases and 4 bases, with 13 bases remaining between them. The CDR3 loop spans 15 amino acids. CDR3 DNA: TGTGCCAGCAGCTTGGAAGGGGGAAAGGGCACTGAAGCTTTCTTT. This translates into CASSLEGGKGTEAFF. Looking up the rest from reference TRBV5-4 and TRBJ1-1 gives the full variable domain: ETGVTQSPTHLIKTRGQQVTLRCSSQSGHNTVSWYQQALGQGPQFIFQYYREEENGRGNFPPRFSGLQFPNYSSELNVNALELDDSALYLCASSLEGGKGTEAFFGQGTRLTVV.

The chain employs TRBV19 and TRBJ1-1; D is uncertain. This CDR3 is 13 amino acids long. Between the trimmed V and J ends, which lost 0 bases and 5 bases, there was a span of 7 bases. Germline lookup yields CDR1 LNHDA and CDR2 SQIVND (reference sequence). Here the CDR3 DNA reads TGTGCCAGTAGTATAGAGCCGGGGACTGAAGCTTTCTTT. As protein: CASSIEPGTEAFF.

With respect to this clone: This same CDR3 is encoded by further DNA sequences in the sample. This sequence joins TRBV7-2 and TRBJ2-3; no definite D call. There are 12 residues in the CDR3. Trimming pared 3 bases from V and 2 bases from J, leaving 3 bases between. The germline gives CDR1 SGHTA, CDR2 FQGNSA. The CDR3 is CASSFLTDTQYF. The CDR3 DNA follows: TGTGCCAGCAGCTTTCTCACAGATACGCAGTATTTT. Variable domain in full (rest from reference TRBV7-2 and TRBJ2-3): GAGVSQSPSNKVTEKGKDVELRCDPISGHTALYWYRQSLGQGLEFLIYFQGNSAPDKSGLPSDRFSAERTGGSVSTLTIQRTQQEDSAVYLCASSFLTDTQYFGPGTRLTVL.

The CDR3 DNA follows: TGTGCCAGCAGCTTCCCGGGGAAAAACACTGAAGCTTTCTTT. This gives the protein CASSFPGKNTEAFF. J is TRBJ1-1 and V is TRBV7-6; no clear D. Looked up from germline, CDR1 is SGHVS and CDR2 is FNYEAQ. V lost 3 bases and J lost 2, with 10 bases in between. The length of the CDR3 is 14 residues. The full variable domain, in which reference TRBV7-6 and TRBJ1-1 provide the parts outside the CDR3, is GAGVSQSPRYKVTKRGQDVALRCDPISGHVSLYWYRQALGQGPEFLTYFNYEAQQDKSGLPNDRFSAERPEGSISTLTIQRTEQRDSAMYRCASSFPGKNTEAFFGQGTRLTVV.

The J gene is TRBJ2-2, the V gene TRBV7-9; D is perhaps TRBD2 (6 bases). The germline gives CDR1 SEHNR, CDR2 FQNEAQ (reference sequence). Trimming pared 3 bases from V and 1 base from J, leaving 12 bases between. There are 16 residues in the CDR3. In DNA form, the CDR3 reads TGTGCCAGCAGCTTTAGGAGGGCCTTGAACACCGGGGAGCTGTTTTTT. This sequence encodes CASSFRRALNTGELFF.

The rearrangement joins TRBV27 to TRBJ2-7; 7 positions match TRBD1. The V gene's germline CDR1 is MNHEY and CDR2 SMNVEV (reference sequence). The J segment lost 6 bases and the V segment lost 2 bases, leaving 19 bases of the junction unmatched. CDR3 length: 18 amino acids. Here the CDR3 reads CASSLPTLLHLGQAEQYF. The CDR3 region has the DNA TGTGCCAGCAGTTTACCGACCCTATTACATTTAGGACAGGCCGAGCAGTACTTC.

This chain uses TRBV30 with TRBJ2-3, with a weak D call TRBD1 (5 bases). This CDR3 comprises 13 residues. The germline CDR1 and CDR2 sequences are GTSNPN and SVGIG (reference sequence). V was shortened by 4 bases and J by 2 bases, with 10 bases between the two germline ends. The CDR3 nucleotides are TGTGCCTGGACAGGGTCGGACACAGATACGCAGTATTTT. Translating gives CAWTGSDTDTQYF.

The sample holds one count of this clone. The chain recombines TRBV9 with TRBJ2-1; 7 positions match TRBD2. The CDR3 sequence is 14 residues long. Germline loops: CDR1 SGDLS, CDR2 YYNGEE. The ends lost 4 bases at V and 4 bases at J; junction bases unmatched: 5. The CDR3 coding sequence is TGTGCCAGCAGCCTGGGGGGGGGTTACAATGAGCAGTTCTTC. Translation gives CASSLGGGYNEQFF.

This clone came up once. Distinct nucleotide sequences in the sample also encode this CDR3. The gene calls are TRBV9 and TRBJ1-3; D is unclear. Germline CDR1 is SGDLS and CDR2 is YYNGEE. This CDR3 has 14 residues. Trimming left V 0 bases short and J 4 bases short, with 8 bases between. CDR3 sequence (DNA): TGTGCCAGCAGCGTAGGAGGTGTCGGAAACACCATATATTTT. This gives the protein CASSVGGVGNTIYF.

The chain uses TRBV5-1 and TRBJ2-3; D is unresolved. This CDR3 is built from 15 residues. Per germline, CDR1 SGHRS and CDR2 YFSETQ. Trimming removed 0 bases at V and 2 bases at J, with 10 bases between. In DNA, the CDR3 is TGCGCCAGCAGCTTGGGGGCTATAATCACAGATACGCAGTATTTT. It is translated as CASSLGAIITDTQYF.

This clone turned up a few times. The chain carries TRBV30 and TRBJ1-3; D is unclear. V lost 0 bases and J 2 bases, leaving 14 bases between the germline ends. The CDR3 covers 16 residues. In germline, CDR1 is GTSNPN, CDR2 SVGIG (reference sequence). The CDR3 region is CAWSVFPRRAGNTIYF. CDR3 nucleotides: TGTGCCTGGAGTGTATTTCCCAGGAGGGCTGGAAACACCATATATTTT.

This sequence joins TRBV5-1 and TRBJ2-1, with TRBD1 matching over 9 bases. The germline gives CDR1 SGHRS, CDR2 YFSETQ. The length of the CDR3 is 15 residues. V lost 4 bases and J lost 4; bases outside the gene matches: 6. The CDR3 sequence is CASSIGTGRYNEQFF. The CDR3 DNA reads TGCGCCAGCAGCATAGGGACAGGGAGATACAATGAGCAGTTCTTC. The entire variable domain, with the rest obtained from reference TRBV5-1 and TRBJ2-1, is as follows: KAGVTQTPRYLIKTRGQQVTLSCSPISGHRSVSWYQQTPGQGLQFLFEYFSETQRNKGNFPGRFSGRQFSNSRSEMNVSTLELGDSALYLCASSIGTGRYNEQFFGPGTRLTVL.

V usage is TRBV30 and J usage is TRBJ2-7; a possible D gene is TRBD2 (5 bases). CDR1 and CDR2 (germline): GTSNPN, SVGIG (reference sequence). This CDR3 region has 12 residues. Trimming pared 0 bases from V and 5 bases from J, leaving 8 bases between. The CDR3 nucleotides read TGTGCCTGGAGTGTACTAGGGAACGAGCAGTACTTC. It encodes CAWSVLGNEQYF.

This chain links TRBV4-1 with TRBJ1-1, with D possibly being TRBD1 (6 bases). Per germline, CDR1 MGHRA and CDR2 YSYEKL. The CDR3 is 17 amino acids. The V end was cut by 3 bases, the J end by 2 bases, with 19 bases between. The CDR3 bases are TGCGCCAGCAGCCAGATATCCTTTGGACAGAAAAACACTGAAGCTTTCTTT. This translates into CASSQISFGQKNTEAFF.

This chain uses TRBV9 with TRBJ2-3, with a weak D call TRBD2 (6 bases). This CDR3 region has 14 residues. Per germline, CDR1 SGDLS and CDR2 YYNGEE. The ends were cut back, 4 bases at V and 5 bases at J, with 14 bases in the middle. The chain's CDR3 is CASSPRWGEDTQYF. Written as DNA, the CDR3 is TGTGCCAGCAGCCCTAGGTGGGGGGAAGATACGCAGTATTTT.

The gene calls are TRBV27 and TRBJ2-7; no clear D gene. The germline V gene encodes CDR1 MNHEY and CDR2 SMNVEV (reference sequence). The CDR3 sequence is 13 residues long. With 3 bases removed from V and 2 bases from J, the gap between germline ends came to 8 bases. The CDR3, as DNA: TGTGCCAGCAGTTTTCAGGATACCTACGAGCAGTACTTC. This encodes CASSFQDTYEQYF.

The gene calls are TRBV28 and TRBJ1-5; TRBD1 might be the D (5 bases). The germline V gene has CDR1 MDHEN and CDR2 SYDVKM. The CDR3 runs 14 residues. Trimming shortened V by 4 bases and J by 1 base, and 8 bases separated the two germline ends. In nucleotides, the CDR3 is TGTGCCAGCAGTTCCCGACAGAGCAATCAGCCCCAGCATTTT. Translated: CASSSRQSNQPQHF.

The V and J genes are TRBV29-1 and TRBJ1-3, with D maybe TRBD1 (6 bases). Trimming stripped 4 bases from V and 4 bases from J, with 11 bases between. The CDR3 consists of 13 residues. Germline lookup yields CDR1 SQVTM and CDR2 ANQGSEA. DNA of the CDR3: TGCAGCGTTGGGCAGGGGATCGGAAACACCATATATTTT. It codes for CSVGQGIGNTIYF.

This clone was recorded a few times. V usage is TRBV9 and J usage is TRBJ1-2; D is unresolved. The CDR3 runs 14 residues. Germline assignment: CDR1 SGDLS and CDR2 YYNGEE. The germline V and J ends were trimmed by 0 bases and 4 bases, with 10 bases remaining between them. In DNA form, the CDR3 reads TGTGCCAGCAGCGTAGGGGGAGAAATCTATGGCTACACCTTC. This encodes CASSVGGEIYGYTF.

This chain links TRBV28 with TRBJ1-1; D is ambiguous. V lost 4 bases and J 2 bases, leaving 8 bases between the germline ends. The CDR3 extends over 13 amino acids. Germline values: CDR1 MDHEN, CDR2 SYDVKM. The CDR3: CASSSPGNTEAFF. The CDR3 DNA sequence: TGTGCCAGCAGTTCCCCGGGAAACACTGAAGCTTTCTTT.

This clone came up once. This sequence joins TRBV10-3 and TRBJ2-3, with D unresolved. V was pared by 5 bases and J by 4 bases, with 22 bases between. Looked up from germline, CDR1 is ENHRY and CDR2 is SYGVKD. This CDR3 is 17 amino acids long. For the CDR3, the DNA is TGTGCCATCAGTCCGAGTCAACTACTCAAAACTCCAGATACGCAGTATTTT. It is translated as CAISPSQLLKTPDTQYF.

This clone was observed a handful of times. This chain uses TRBV28 with TRBJ1-1; no clear D gene. Germline lookup yields CDR1 MDHEN and CDR2 SYDVKM. V lost 11 bases, J lost 5 bases, and 9 bases lay in between. This CDR3 region has 10 residues. This CDR3 reads CAAGWTEAFF. CDR3 DNA: TGTGCCGCCGGGTGGACTGAAGCTTTCTTT.

This chain links TRBV7-9 with TRBJ2-1; 11 nucleotides line up with TRBD2. CDR1 is SEHNR and CDR2 is FQNEAQ in the germline V gene (reference sequence). The CDR3 runs 15 residues. The trim removed 8 bases at V and 3 bases at J, leaving 6 bases unmatched. The CDR3 nucleotides are TGTGCCAGCGTTCTAGCGGGAGGTGACTACAATGAGCAGTTCTTC. This sequence encodes CASVLAGGDYNEQFF.

CDR3 protein: CASSSSRDRGMNTEAFF. For the CDR3, the DNA is TGTGCCAGCAGTTCGTCCCGGGACAGGGGCATGAACACTGAAGCTTTCTTT. V is TRBV27 and J is TRBJ1-1; 10 bases are shared with TRBD1. The CDR3 spans 17 residues. Trimming cost V 4 bases and J 0 bases; bases outside gene matches: 8. Germline CDR1 and CDR2: MNHEY and SMNVEV (reference sequence).

The chain has TRBV2 and TRBJ1-3; a weak D match, TRBD1 (5 bases). This CDR3 has 13 residues. The V gene's germline CDR1 is SNHLY and CDR2 FYNNEI. V gave up 5 bases and J gave up 0 bases, with 5 bases separating them. The CDR3 protein is CASSTGSGNTIYF. The DNA for the CDR3 is TGTGCCAGCAGTACAGGCTCTGGAAACACCATATATTTT.

V and J are TRBV19 and TRBJ1-1; unclear D gene. CDR3 length: 15 residues. Trimming took off 6 bases at V and 3 bases at J, with 17 bases between the two ends. Germline loops: CDR1 LNHDA, CDR2 SQIVND (reference sequence). This CDR3 reads CASSPELDIDTEAFF. The CDR3 bases are TGTGCCAGTAGCCCTGAACTAGATATAGACACTGAAGCTTTCTTT.